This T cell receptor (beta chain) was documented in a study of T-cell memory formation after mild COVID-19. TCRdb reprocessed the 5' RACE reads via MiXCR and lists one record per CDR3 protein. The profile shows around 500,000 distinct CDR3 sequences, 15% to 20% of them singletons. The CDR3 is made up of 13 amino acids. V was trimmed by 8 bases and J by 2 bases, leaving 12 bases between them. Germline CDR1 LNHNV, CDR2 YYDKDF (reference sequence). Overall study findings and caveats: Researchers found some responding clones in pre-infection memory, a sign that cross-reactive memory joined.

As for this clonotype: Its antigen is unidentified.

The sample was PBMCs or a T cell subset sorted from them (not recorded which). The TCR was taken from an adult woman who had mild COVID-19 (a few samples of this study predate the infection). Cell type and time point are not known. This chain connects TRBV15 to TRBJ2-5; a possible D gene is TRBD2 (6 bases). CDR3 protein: CATGSRGQETQYF. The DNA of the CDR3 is TGTGCCACCGGATCTCGGGGGCAAGAGACCCAGTACTTC. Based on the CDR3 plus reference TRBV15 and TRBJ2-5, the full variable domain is DAMVIQNPRYQVTQFGKPVTLSCSQTLNHNVMYWYQQKSSQAPKLLFHYYDKDFNNEADTPDNFQSRRPNTSFCFLDIRSPGLGDTAMYLCATGSRGQETQYFGPGTRLLVL.